The clone carrying this TCR beta chain occurred once. As yet, its antigen is unknown. This CDR3 is built from 17 residues. V gave up 5 bases and J gave up 4 bases, with 20 bases separating them. The germline gives CDR1 SGHTA, CDR2 FQGTGA. Using its own MiXCR run on the reads, TCRdb lists one record per CDR3 protein. This table has 350,000 to 550,000 distinct CDR3 sequences, roughly 30% appearing once. The data were obtained in a study of T cell repertoires in cytomegalovirus infection. Study-wide results and caveats: HLA-C-restricted CMV clonotypes gave the most frequent clonotype in two of eight donors.

The specimen was PBMCs. This TCR was recovered from a human donor in good health (CMV status not recorded). Some clones in this sample may be carry-over from other donors' samples. This sequence joins TRBV7-3 and TRBJ2-2, with D hard to call. In nucleotides, the CDR3 is TGTGCCAGCAGCCCCTTGGGGTCACGCTTTGGCACCGGGGAGCTGTTTTTT. It encodes CASSPLGSRFGTGELFF.